The 8 T cell receptor beta chains given below trace back to one sample, sequenced in a study of blood T cells in healthy people across ages. The use of a sample-barcoded 5' primer and a J-beta primer mix characterized a second PCR of 7 to 11 cycles. TCRdb recomputed calls from the 5' RACE reads with MiXCR, one row per CDR3 protein. The sample shows approximately 800,000 distinct CDR3 sequences, more than 45% of them seen only once. What was sequenced was blood. Source of these receptors: a man aged 30 to 39 in good health.

This clonotype showed up just a few times. The rearrangement joins TRBV7-2 to TRBJ1-2; D is undetermined. Looked up from germline, CDR1 is SGHTA and CDR2 is FQGNSA. The CDR3 covers 13 residues. V was cut by 4 bases and J by 8 bases, with 14 bases left in between. The DNA for the CDR3 is TGTGCCAGCAGCTCAGAGCCGAGCGCGGGCTACACCTTC. Its translation: CASSSEPSAGYTF.

The table lists this clonotype with a few counts. V is TRBV7-2 and J is TRBJ2-1; 11 bases fit TRBD2. This CDR3 spans 15 amino acids. The J segment lost 9 bases and the V segment lost 1 base, leaving 5 bases of the junction unmatched. CDR1 SGHTA and CDR2 FQGNSA come from the germline V gene. DNA for the CDR3: TGTGCCAGCAGCTTAGTAGCGGGGGGGCTAAGTGAGCAGTTCTTC. This gives the protein CASSLVAGGLSEQFF.

J is TRBJ1-2 and V is TRBV12-3 or TRBV12-4; possible D gene TRBD1, 5 bases. The length of the CDR3 is 15 residues. Trimming left V 2 bases short and J 6 bases short, with 16 bases between. This chain's CDR3 is CASSLIYSGGNGYTF. CDR3 nucleotide sequence: TGTGCCAGCAGTTTAATTTATTCGGGGGGGAATGGCTACACCTTC.

This sequence joins TRBV20-1 and TRBJ2-5, with a possible D match to TRBD2 (6 bases). V was cut by 3 bases and J by 4 bases, with 15 bases left in between. In germline, CDR1 is DFQATT, CDR2 SNEGSKA (reference sequence). CDR3 length: 14 amino acids. As DNA, the CDR3 is TGCAGTGCTAGTTCAACTAGCCGGAGAGAGACCCAGTACTTC. This gives the protein CSASSTSRRETQYF.

The chain links TRBV5-5 to TRBJ2-4; 7 bases map to TRBD1. The J call may be in error: the DNA end matches TRBJ2-7 better. CDR3 length equals 12 residues. CDR1 is SGHKS, CDR2 YYEKEE, per germline (reference sequence). The CDR3 nucleotides read TGTGCCAGCAGCATGGGACAGTCCGAGCAGTACTTC. Its translation: CASSMGQSEQYF.

The V call is TRBV20-1, the J call TRBJ2-7; the match to TRBD2 covers 9 bases. CDR1 and CDR2 from the germline V gene are DFQATT and SNEGSKA (reference sequence). The CDR3 runs 13 residues. The CDR3 DNA reads TGCGGTGGTAGCGGGGGCCTCTCCTACGAGCAGTACTTC. It is translated as CGGSGGLSYEQYF.

The chain couples TRBV6-5 to TRBJ1-5, with D perhaps matching TRBD1 (5 bases). Looked up from germline, CDR1 is MNHEY and CDR2 is SVGAGI. The V and J ends lost 5 bases and 15 bases respectively, with 20 bases between them. CDR3 size: 13 residues. CDR3 DNA sequence: TGTGCCAGCAGTGACGGCCGGTTGGGGCCACTGCATTTT. Translating gives CASSDGRLGPLHF.

CDR3 DNA: TGTGCCAGCAGTTCGGCACTAGCGGGGAGGGGAAACGAGCAGTACTTC. As protein: CASSSALAGRGNEQYF. The chain carries TRBV6-1 and TRBJ2-7, with 10 bases aligning to TRBD2. The CDR3 has 16 residues. V dropped 5 bases and J dropped 5; count of bases not matched to a gene: 12. CDR1 is MNHNS, CDR2 SASEGT, per germline.